These T cell receptor beta chains were read from a single sample in a study of control samples from healthy donors and cancer patients. The repertoire was sequenced with immunoSEQ multiplex PCR; TCRdb's copy has only in-frame clones and lacks some. The sample shows 85,000 to 100,000 clones, 85% to 95% of them seen only once. Sequencing was carried out using blood. The receptor source for this set is a young man in good health. The CDR3 runs from the conserved cysteine through the conserved F or W. Each record gives: clone size, D gene, J gene, V gene, CDR3 DNA, CDR3 protein. A D gene is named only where the DNA matches it firmly. Where a row states a size, it is once, few, many or the class of an expanded clone; other rows omit it.

clone_size: .
d_call: TRBD2
j_call: TRBJ2-3
v_call: TRBV6-1
cdr3_nt: TGTGCCAGCAGTGAAACTAGCGGGGGGGCAGATACGCAGTATTTT
cdr3_aa: CASSETSGGADTQYF

clone_size: .
d_call: .
j_call: TRBJ1-1
v_call: TRBV10-3
cdr3_nt: TGTGCCATCAGTGATTCATCGGGGGGGATGAACACTGAAGCTTTCTTT
cdr3_aa: CAISDSSGGMNTEAFF

clone_size: .
d_call: .
j_call: TRBJ1-5
v_call: TRBV12-2
cdr3_nt: TGTGCAAGTCGCTTAGAGGAGAATCAGCCCCAGCATTTT
cdr3_aa: CASRLEENQPQHF

clone_size: .
d_call: .
j_call: TRBJ2-1
v_call: TRBV12-3/TRBV12-4
cdr3_nt: TGTGCCAGCAGTCTTTACAGTTACAATGAGCAGTTCTTC
cdr3_aa: CASSLYSYNEQFF

clone_size: .
d_call: TRBD1
j_call: TRBJ1-5
v_call: TRBV4-2
cdr3_nt: TGTGCCAGCAGCCAAGGGACAGGGAGCCGCCGCCAGCATTTT
cdr3_aa: CASSQGTGSRRQHF

clone_size: .
d_call: TRBD1
j_call: TRBJ1-5
v_call: TRBV27
cdr3_nt: TGTGCCAGCAGTGTGGGACAGGGCCTTAGCAATCAGCCCCAGCATTTT
cdr3_aa: CASSVGQGLSNQPQHF

clone_size: few
d_call: .
j_call: TRBJ1-4
v_call: TRBV6-5
cdr3_nt: TGTGCCAGCAGTTCCGGTCTTTCAACTAATGAAAAACTGTTTTTT
cdr3_aa: CASSSGLSTNEKLFF

clone_size: once
d_call: .
j_call: TRBJ1-1
v_call: TRBV30
cdr3_nt: TGTGCCTGGAGAAAAATAGACTTCTCAAACACTGAAGCTTTCTTT
cdr3_aa: CAWRKIDFSNTEAFF

clone_size: .
d_call: TRBD1
j_call: TRBJ1-2
v_call: TRBV25-1
cdr3_nt: TGTGCCAGCAGTGGACCCCGGGACAGGAGAAACTATGGCTACACCTTC
cdr3_aa: CASSGPRDRRNYGYTF

clone_size: .
d_call: TRBD2
j_call: TRBJ2-1
v_call: TRBV29-1
cdr3_nt: TGCAGCGTTGAACTAGCGGGATCGCTAACCTACAATGAGCAGTTCTTC
cdr3_aa: CSVELAGSLTYNEQFF

clone_size: .
d_call: TRBD2
j_call: TRBJ2-5
v_call: TRBV7-9
cdr3_nt: TGTGCCAGCAGCTTTTCGGGACTAGCGGGAGATTCGATTAAGGAGACCCAGTACTTC
cdr3_aa: CASSFSGLAGDSIKETQYF

clone_size: .
d_call: TRBD1
j_call: TRBJ2-1
v_call: TRBV6-4
cdr3_nt: TGTGCCAGCAGCCACCTAACCGGGACAGGGTCCCATGAGCAGTTCTTC
cdr3_aa: CASSHLTGTGSHEQFF

clone_size: .
d_call: .
j_call: TRBJ2-3
v_call: TRBV2
cdr3_nt: TGTGCCAGCAGCCGGGGTAGGGGGGGTGGAACAGATACGCAGTATTTT
cdr3_aa: CASSRGRGGGTDTQYF

clone_size: .
d_call: TRBD1
j_call: TRBJ1-1
v_call: TRBV5-1
cdr3_nt: TGCGCCAGCAGCTTTACGATGACAGGGCCCAAGGTTACTGAAGCTTTCTTT
cdr3_aa: CASSFTMTGPKVTEAFF

clone_size: .
d_call: .
j_call: TRBJ2-2
v_call: TRBV2
cdr3_nt: TGTGCCAGCAGTGTTGGAGGGGCATCCGGGGAGCTGTTTTTT
cdr3_aa: CASSVGGASGELFF

clone_size: .
d_call: .
j_call: TRBJ1-2
v_call: TRBV4-3
cdr3_nt: TGCGCCAGCAGCCAAGAAGTTTTTTATGGCATCACCTTC
cdr3_aa: CASSQEVFYGITF

clone_size: .
d_call: .
j_call: TRBJ1-3
v_call: TRBV5-1
cdr3_nt: TGCGCCAGCAGCCTGGGACAAGGAAACACCATATATTTT
cdr3_aa: CASSLGQGNTIYF

clone_size: .
d_call: .
j_call: TRBJ2-2
v_call: TRBV6-5
cdr3_nt: TGTGCCAGCAGTTCCGGGGAGCTGTTTTTT
cdr3_aa: CASSSGELFF

clone_size: once
d_call: .
j_call: TRBJ2-2
v_call: TRBV19
cdr3_nt: TGTGCCAGTAGTATCTTGAAGAAATCGACCACCGGGGAGCTGTTTTTT
cdr3_aa: CASSILKKSTTGELFF

clone_size: .
d_call: .
j_call: TRBJ1-1
v_call: TRBV10-2
cdr3_nt: TGCGCCAGCAGTGAGAACTTCGGGCTAGAAGCTTTCTTT
cdr3_aa: CASSENFGLEAFF

clone_size: .
d_call: TRBD1
j_call: TRBJ2-2
v_call: TRBV18
cdr3_nt: TGTGCCAGCTCACCAACCCTTCCTGACAGGGGGCGTCAAGACGGGGAGCTGTTTTTT
cdr3_aa: CASSPTLPDRGRQDGELFF

clone_size: .
d_call: .
j_call: TRBJ1-4
v_call: TRBV7-9
cdr3_nt: TGTGCCAGCAGCTCACTATCACGGGGGTTCCAAAGGGAACTGTTTTTT
cdr3_aa: CASSSLSRGFQRELFF

clone_size: .
d_call: TRBD2
j_call: TRBJ2-7
v_call: TRBV7-2
cdr3_nt: TGTGCCAGCAGCCTACTGACTAGCGGGGGCTACGAGCAGTACTTC
cdr3_aa: CASSLLTSGGYEQYF

clone_size: .
d_call: TRBD2
j_call: TRBJ2-1
v_call: TRBV7-8
cdr3_nt: TGTGCCAGCAACGGACTAGCGGGGCGTCCCCAAACCAACAATGAGCAGTTCTTC
cdr3_aa: CASNGLAGRPQTNNEQFF

clone_size: .
d_call: TRBD1
j_call: TRBJ1-2
v_call: TRBV19
cdr3_nt: TGTGCCAGTAGCCTTGACAGGGGAGCTAACTATGGCTACACCTTC
cdr3_aa: CASSLDRGANYGYTF

clone_size: .
d_call: TRBD1
j_call: TRBJ1-4
v_call: TRBV5-6
cdr3_nt: TGTGCCAGCAGCTCTAATACGGGACAGCTTAATGAAAAACTGTTTTTT
cdr3_aa: CASSSNTGQLNEKLFF

clone_size: .
d_call: .
j_call: TRBJ1-5
v_call: TRBV19
cdr3_nt: TGTGCCAGTAGTATCGTCCTGGTGGTAGGGACCCCTAGCAATCAGCCCCAGCATTTT
cdr3_aa: CASSIVLVVGTPSNQPQHF

clone_size: .
d_call: .
j_call: TRBJ1-6
v_call: TRBV30
cdr3_nt: TGTGCCTGGAGTGATCTCCTAGAAGCCTATAATTCACCCCTCCACTTT
cdr3_aa: CAWSDLLEAYNSPLHF

clone_size: .
d_call: TRBD1
j_call: TRBJ2-1
v_call: TRBV18
cdr3_nt: TGTGCCAGCTCGCCCGGACAGGGTCTCATCAATGAGCAGTTCTTC
cdr3_aa: CASSPGQGLINEQFF

clone_size: .
d_call: .
j_call: TRBJ1-1
v_call: TRBV6-4
cdr3_nt: TGTGCCAGCAGTGGGGTGTTTGGCACTGAAGCTTTCTTT
cdr3_aa: CASSGVFGTEAFF

clone_size: .
d_call: TRBD2
j_call: TRBJ2-1
v_call: TRBV3-1/TRBV3-2
cdr3_nt: TGTGCCAGCAGCCCTCTAGCGGGAGAGGCCTACAATGAGCAGTTCTTC
cdr3_aa: CASSPLAGEAYNEQFF

clone_size: .
d_call: .
j_call: TRBJ1-1
v_call: TRBV10-3
cdr3_nt: TGTGCCATCAGTGCAGGGTATACTGAAGCTTTCTTT
cdr3_aa: CAISAGYTEAFF

clone_size: .
d_call: .
j_call: TRBJ2-3
v_call: TRBV7-2
cdr3_nt: TGTGCCAGCAGGGAAGACACGCTCACAGATACGCAGTATTTT
cdr3_aa: CASREDTLTDTQYF

clone_size: .
d_call: .
j_call: TRBJ1-2
v_call: TRBV7-9
cdr3_nt: TGTGCCAGCAGCTTAGTGGGGCCTAACTATGGCTACACCTTC
cdr3_aa: CASSLVGPNYGYTF

clone_size: once
d_call: TRBD1
j_call: TRBJ1-3
v_call: TRBV19
cdr3_nt: TGTGCCAGTAGCGAACAGGGGCGAGGAAACACCATATATTTT
cdr3_aa: CASSEQGRGNTIYF

clone_size: .
d_call: TRBD1
j_call: TRBJ1-5
v_call: TRBV30
cdr3_nt: TGTGCCTGGAGTACCGTGAGGGGGCGACAGCCCCAGCATTTT
cdr3_aa: CAWSTVRGRQPQHF

clone_size: .
d_call: .
j_call: TRBJ2-3
v_call: TRBV24-1
cdr3_nt: TGTGCCACCAGTGAAGGACCGAGCACAGATACGCAGTATTTT
cdr3_aa: CATSEGPSTDTQYF

clone_size: .
d_call: TRBD2
j_call: TRBJ2-5
v_call: TRBV5-1
cdr3_nt: TGCGCCAGCAGCACTGGACTAGCGGGAGCCGAGTACCAAGAGACCCAGTACTTC
cdr3_aa: CASSTGLAGAEYQETQYF

clone_size: .
d_call: .
j_call: TRBJ2-7
v_call: TRBV7-9
cdr3_nt: TGTGCCAGCAGCCCAGGACTTTCCTACGAGCAGTACTTC
cdr3_aa: CASSPGLSYEQYF

clone_size: .
d_call: .
j_call: TRBJ1-2
v_call: TRBV12-5
cdr3_nt: TGTGCTAGTGGACCCGACTTGTATGGCTACACCTTC
cdr3_aa: CASGPDLYGYTF

clone_size: .
d_call: .
j_call: TRBJ1-2
v_call: TRBV29-1
cdr3_nt: TGCAGCGTGGGACATACCTATAACTATGGCTACACCTTC
cdr3_aa: CSVGHTYNYGYTF

clone_size: .
d_call: .
j_call: TRBJ2-3
v_call: TRBV21-1
cdr3_nt: TGTGCCAGCAGCAAAGCCCGGCTCCCAATTAGCGGGGGGGCACCAGATACGCAGTATTTT
cdr3_aa: CASSKARLPISGGAPDTQYF

clone_size: .
d_call: .
j_call: TRBJ2-1
v_call: TRBV5-6
cdr3_nt: TGTGCCAGCAGCCAGGGACACCAACCGAACAATGAGCAGTTCTTC
cdr3_aa: CASSQGHQPNNEQFF

clone_size: .
d_call: .
j_call: TRBJ1-3
v_call: TRBV29-1
cdr3_nt: TGCAGCGTTGAAGCAGGACGGGACGGCTCTGGAAACACCATATATTTT
cdr3_aa: CSVEAGRDGSGNTIYF

clone_size: few
d_call: .
j_call: TRBJ1-1
v_call: TRBV6-5
cdr3_nt: TGTGCCAGCACCCAAGTGTCGGGCAGAGCTTTCTTT
cdr3_aa: CASTQVSGRAFF

clone_size: .
d_call: TRBD1
j_call: TRBJ2-7
v_call: TRBV19
cdr3_nt: TGTGCCAGTAGTAAAAATTCGGGACAGTATTACGAGCAGTACTTC
cdr3_aa: CASSKNSGQYYEQYF

clone_size: once
d_call: .
j_call: TRBJ1-4
v_call: TRBV15
cdr3_nt: TGTGCCACCAGCAGAAGGGGACTCAATGAAAAACTGTTTTTT
cdr3_aa: CATSRRGLNEKLFF

clone_size: .
d_call: .
j_call: TRBJ2-1
v_call: TRBV5-1
cdr3_nt: TGCGCCAGCAGCTTCACAGGGACCAGCTACAATGAGCAGTTCTTC
cdr3_aa: CASSFTGTSYNEQFF

clone_size: few
d_call: TRBD2
j_call: TRBJ2-2
v_call: TRBV7-9
cdr3_nt: TGTGCCAGCAGCTTACAGGGACTAGGTCACGGGGAGCTGTTTTTT
cdr3_aa: CASSLQGLGHGELFF

clone_size: .
d_call: .
j_call: TRBJ2-5
v_call: TRBV7-3
cdr3_nt: TGTGCCAGCAGCGCGGACAGCCAAGAGACCCAGTACTTC
cdr3_aa: CASSADSQETQYF

clone_size: .
d_call: .
j_call: TRBJ2-7
v_call: TRBV5-1
cdr3_nt: TGCGCCAGCAGCCCGTGGGAGCAAACCTTGGGGGAGCAGTACTTC
cdr3_aa: CASSPWEQTLGEQYF

clone_size: .
d_call: TRBD2
j_call: TRBJ2-7
v_call: TRBV5-1
cdr3_nt: TGCGCCAGCAGCCCCGGGGGACTAGCGGTCTACGAGCAGTACTTC
cdr3_aa: CASSPGGLAVYEQYF

clone_size: few
d_call: .
j_call: TRBJ1-1
v_call: TRBV11-1
cdr3_nt: TGTGCCAGCAGTTTGGACATCGGAGGGTTCACTGAAGCTTTCTTT
cdr3_aa: CASSLDIGGFTEAFF

clone_size: once
d_call: .
j_call: TRBJ2-5
v_call: TRBV28
cdr3_nt: TGTGCCAGCAAAGTTCGGTCTTATCAAGAGACCCAGTACTTC
cdr3_aa: CASKVRSYQETQYF